The T cell receptor beta chain described here comes from a study of PD-L1 blockade in urothelial cancer. The overall study: Patients had been given 0 to 3 earlier chemotherapy regimens. Treatment start was followed by blood analysis at 3 weeks (second dose) and again at 6 weeks.

Time point here: pretreatment peripheral blood. Germline V gene data show CDR1 as SGHTA and CDR2 as FQGNSA. V dropped 1 base and J dropped 14; count of bases not matched to a gene: 14. This CDR3 has 15 residues. Generated by immunoSEQ multiplex PCR, the TCRdb table keeps only in-frame clones and is missing some. Of about 56,000 clones in the sample, 85% were seen once. Sequences were derived from PBMCs, sampled around atezolizumab (anti-PD-L1) treatment. The sequence derives from a man between 65 and 79 years old with urothelial cancer. The chain links TRBV7-2 to TRBJ2-3, with TRBD2 identical over 8 bases. The CDR3 nucleotides are TGTGCCAGCAGCTTAGAGAGCGGGAGTTACAGATACGCGTATTTT. Protein sequence: CASSLESGSYRYAYF.